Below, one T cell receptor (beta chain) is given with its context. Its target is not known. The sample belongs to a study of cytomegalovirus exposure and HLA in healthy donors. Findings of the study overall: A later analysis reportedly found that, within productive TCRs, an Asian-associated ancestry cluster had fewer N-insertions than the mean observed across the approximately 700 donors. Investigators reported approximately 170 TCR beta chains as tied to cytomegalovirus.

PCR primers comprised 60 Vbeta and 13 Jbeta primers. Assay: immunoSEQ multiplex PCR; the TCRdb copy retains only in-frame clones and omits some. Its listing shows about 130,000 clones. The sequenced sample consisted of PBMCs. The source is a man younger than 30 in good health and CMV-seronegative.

As DNA, the CDR3 is TGTGCCAGCATCTCAGGCTCCCCTGTAGTCGAGCAGTACTTC. Its protein is CASISGSPVVEQYF. J is TRBJ2-7 and V is TRBV6-5; D not certain. This CDR3 region has 14 residues. Germline V gene data show CDR1 as MNHEY and CDR2 as SVGAGI. Trimming stripped 7 bases from V and 6 bases from J, with 19 bases between.